This T cell receptor beta chain was captured by sequencing in a study of blood T cell repertoires in COVID-19 (dated by TCRdb to between 2020 and 2021). Regarding the study in general: Samples covering the acute and convalescent phases of COVID-19 were provided by collaborators in the United States, Italy and Spain. The prospective study material was composed of cDNA or gDNA derived from T cells, B-cell-depleted T cells, or PBMCs. Subjects who had been exposed to COVID-19, were actively infected with it, or had recovered from it provided the deeply sampled blood TCRbeta repertoires that made up the dataset. The repertoires were released in a freely available public database meant as a resource for research on the immune response to SARS-CoV-2. The samples were drawn from two sources: the first 160 participants of the ongoing ImmuneRACE study, and fewer than 1,500 subjects contributed by 6 global collaborators. Sample metadata almost always included a de-identified subject ID, COVID-19 status, age in years and sex. Where available, HLA class I and class II types were taken from metadata supplied by the sample provider and were not determined by assay-based typing.

A remark on this clone: Its specific antigen is unknown. Base qualities are not at hand, and no much larger clone is one base apart.

TCRbeta CDR3 regions were amplified from genomic DNA by means of the immunoSEQ Assay, a bias-controlled multiplex PCR. Per the authors' processing: The number of nucleated cells in each sample was estimated from the amplification of reference gene primers within the assay. To quantify the absolute abundance of each unique TCRbeta CDR3 rearrangement, sequence reads were collapsed and filtered. For each sample, productive Simpson clonality was calculated as the square root of Simpson's diversity index over productive rearrangements. Drawn from immuneACCESS, this table holds only the in-frame rearrangements with V and J called that TCRdb kept. Clones are partly lost; checked studies trace under half to an unresolved V gene and leave the rest unexplained. V and J calls plus clone size are reproduced from that table; the DNA served to infer D and trimming. Present in this sample are around 620,000 clones, approximately 90% of which were seen just once. Of the sample, about 0.24% falls within the top ten clones.

Study-level results and caveats: How much clinical and demographic metadata was included differed by source and by participant, and the metadata was provided uncurated.

Collaborating institutions collected whole blood in K2EDTA tubes following their own protocols. For TCRbeta analysis, collaborators shipped samples as frozen whole blood, isolated PBMCs, or DNA extracted from either of those sample types. Looking up the germline V gene yields CDR1 SGHNT and CDR2 YENEEA. The germline V end is reduced by 1 base and the J end by 4 bases; junction bases left unmatched: 2. Taken from cysteine to phenylalanine, the CDR3 has 14 residues. The retained sequence is limited to the CDR3, 42 bases, with the frame set at the first base. The origin of this receptor is a woman aged 18-29 years with acute or convalescent COVID-19. The rearrangement joined TRBV11-3 to TRBJ2-3, and 7 bases in between align with TRBD1. Specimen: peripheral blood. The CDR3 region reads CASSLGTGSDTQYF. Here is the DNA: TGTGCCAGCAGCTTAGGGACAGGATCAGATACGCAGTATTTT.